These 23 T cell receptor beta chains share one sample of origin, sequenced in a study of blood T cell repertoires in COVID-19. TCRdb keeps only in-frame clones here, not all; method: immunoSEQ multiplex PCR. Seen here are some 150,000 clones, about four fifths observed once, and the top ten hold approximately 8.7%. The sample comprised peripheral blood. All receptors come from a woman aged 70-85 years with acute or convalescent COVID-19.

The chain joins TRBV28 to TRBJ2-1, with D possibly being TRBD2 (5 bases). CDR3 length: 18 residues. V was shortened by 5 bases and J by 5 bases, with 25 bases between the two germline ends. CDR1 and CDR2 from the germline V gene are MDHEN and SYDVKM. In DNA form, the CDR3 reads TGTGCCAGCAGTAGCCCTATGAGCATCCGGGGAATGGACAATGAGCAGTTCTTC. This gives the protein CASSSPMSIRGMDNEQFF. Supplemented by reference TRBV28 and TRBJ2-1, the full variable domain reads DVKVTQSSRYLVKRTGEKVFLECVQDMDHENMFWYRQDPGLGLRLIYFSYDVKMKEKGDIPEGYSVSREKKERFSLILESASTNQTSMYLCASSSPMSIRGMDNEQFFGPGTRLTVL.

The V call is TRBV3-1 (or the pseudogene TRBV3-2), the J call TRBJ1-6, with D tentatively TRBD1 (5 bases). Trimming pared 3 bases from V and 7 bases from J, leaving 7 bases between. CDR1 and CDR2 from the germline V gene are LGHDT and YNNKEL (reference sequence). The CDR3 is 13 residues long. The CDR3 DNA sequence: TGTGCCAGCAGCCAGCGGGGGAATTCACCCCTCCACTTT. Translating it yields CASSQRGNSPLHF.

The chain is built from TRBV19 and TRBJ1-5, with 8 bases aligning to TRBD1. V gave up 1 base and J gave up 7 bases; unmatched junction bases: 6. Germline V gives CDR1 LNHDA, CDR2 SQIVND (reference sequence). This CDR3 comprises 15 residues. CDR3 nucleotide sequence: TGTGCCAGTAGTATAGGGACAGGGAATTTGCAGCCCCAGCATTTT. Translation: CASSIGTGNLQPQHF.

The chain uses TRBV5-1 and TRBJ2-1; 11 bases fit TRBD2. Losses at the gene ends were 4 bases for V and 7 bases for J; bases not matched to a gene: 4. This CDR3 is 14 amino acids long. Per the germline V gene, CDR1 is SGHRS and CDR2 is YFSETQ. The CDR3 protein is CASSLGTSGNEQFF. CDR3 in DNA: TGCGCCAGCAGCCTGGGGACTAGCGGAAATGAGCAGTTCTTC. Full variable domain (remainder filled in from reference TRBV5-1 and TRBJ2-1): KAGVTQTPRYLIKTRGQQVTLSCSPISGHRSVSWYQQTPGQGLQFLFEYFSETQRNKGNFPGRFSGRQFSNSRSEMNVSTLELGDSALYLCASSLGTSGNEQFFGPGTRLTVL.

V gene TRBV19 combines with J gene TRBJ2-4, with 8 bases fitting TRBD1. Germline V CDR1 and CDR2: LNHDA, SQIVND (reference sequence). V gave up 6 bases and J gave up 7 bases; unmatched junction bases: 8. The CDR3 extends over 14 amino acids. CDR3: CASRTGTGLNIQYF. The CDR3 DNA follows: TGTGCCAGTAGGACCGGGACAGGTCTGAACATTCAGTACTTC.

The chain couples TRBV11-3 to TRBJ2-3; 10 bases fit TRBD2. Germline loops: CDR1 SGHNT, CDR2 YENEEA. This CDR3 has 16 residues. V lost 6 bases and J lost 2; bases outside the gene matches: 8. This CDR3 is CASSQGLAPDTDTQYF. CDR3 nucleotide sequence: TGTGCCAGCAGTCAGGGACTAGCGCCCGACACAGATACGCAGTATTTT.

The genes are TRBV19 and TRBJ1-5; D is undetermined. The V gene lost 4 bases and the J gene lost 4 bases, with 20 bases spanning the gap. CDR1 LNHDA and CDR2 SQIVND come from the germline V gene (reference sequence). The CDR3 runs to 17 residues. The CDR3 bases are TGTGCCAGTAGTACCTTCCCGGAGGGTTGGATAAATCAGCCCCAGCATTTT. Its protein product is CASSTFPEGWINQPQHF.

The chain is built from TRBV2 and TRBJ1-3; D unclear. Germline V gene lookup returns CDR1 SNHLY and CDR2 FYNNEI. CDR3 length: 14 amino acids. V lost 3 bases and J lost 5, with 11 bases in between. CDR3 protein: CASSDIGRRNTIYF. For the CDR3, the DNA is TGTGCCAGCAGTGATATAGGGAGAAGAAACACCATATATTTT.

J is TRBJ2-2 and V is TRBV27; tentative D call: TRBD1 (5 bases). The germline V and J ends were trimmed by 4 bases and 6 bases, with 15 bases remaining between them. The CDR3 loop spans 15 amino acids. The germline CDR1 and CDR2 sequences are MNHEY and SMNVEV (reference sequence). The CDR3 region has the DNA TGTGCCAGCAGTTGGGGCAGGGAAGGGTCCGGGGAGCTGTTTTTT. It is translated as CASSWGREGSGELFF.

CDR3 nucleotides: TGTGCCAGCACTGGGACTAGACGGTACCGCGAGCAGTACTTC. Its translation is CASTGTRRYREQYF. J is TRBJ2-7 and V is TRBV28, with 8 bases identical to TRBD2. The germline CDR1 and CDR2 sequences are MDHEN and SYDVKM. The length of the CDR3 is 14 residues. Trimming cost V 7 bases and J 6 bases; bases outside gene matches: 11.

The sample holds one count of this clone. The chain links TRBV5-6 to TRBJ2-5; TRBD2 matches 8 bases. V lost 2 bases to trimming and J lost 7 bases; unmatched junction nucleotides: 4. CDR3 length: 13 residues. Looked up from germline, CDR1 is SGHDT and CDR2 is YYEEEE. CDR3 sequence (DNA): TGTGCCAGCAGCTTACTAGCGGTTGGGACCCAGTACTTC. It codes for CASSLLAVGTQYF. The complete variable domain, with remaining parts taken from reference TRBV5-6 and TRBJ2-5, reads DAGVTQSPTHLIKTRGQQVTLRCSPKSGHDTVSWYQQALGQGPQFIFQYYEEEERQRGNFPDRFSGHQFPNYSSELNVNALLLGDSALYLCASSLLAVGTQYFGPGTRLLVL.

CDR3 sequence (DNA): TGCGCCAGCAGCCTACAAGGGACAGGGGGATCACCCCTCCACTTT. This translates into CASSLQGTGGSPLHF. V gene TRBV4-1 combines with J gene TRBJ1-6; 11 nucleotides align to TRBD1. CDR3 size: 15 residues. With V trimmed by 4 bases and J by 10 bases, 6 bases remained unmatched. CDR1 is MGHRA, CDR2 YSYEKL, per germline.

The chain uses TRBV5-4 and TRBJ2-5; D gene ambiguous. Germline values: CDR1 SGHNT, CDR2 YYREEE (reference sequence). This CDR3 is 12 amino acids long. Between the trimmed V and J ends, which lost 2 bases and 3 bases, there was a span of 5 bases. CDR3 DNA sequence: TGTGCCAGCAGCTTACCAGAAGAGACCCAGTACTTC. Its translation is CASSLPEETQYF. Supplemented by reference TRBV5-4 and TRBJ2-5, the full variable domain reads ETGVTQSPTHLIKTRGQQVTLRCSSQSGHNTVSWYQQALGQGPQFIFQYYREEENGRGNFPPRFSGLQFPNYSSELNVNALELDDSALYLCASSLPEETQYFGPGTRLLVL.

The chain recombines TRBV4-3 with TRBJ1-6; tentative D call: TRBD1 (5 bases). The CDR3 extends over 18 amino acids. With 0 bases removed from V and 8 bases from J, the gap between germline ends came to 20 bases. Germline-derived CDR1 and CDR2 are LGHNA and YSLEER. The CDR3, as DNA: TGCGCCAGCAGCCAAGACCCGGATTCGCGTTTAGGGGATTCACCCCTCCACTTT. Amino acids: CASSQDPDSRLGDSPLHF.

This chain uses TRBV25-1 with TRBJ1-5, with D possibly matching TRBD1 (5 bases). Germline values: CDR1 MGHDK, CDR2 SYGVNS. This CDR3 region has 12 residues. The V gene lost 1 base and the J gene lost 9 bases, with 7 bases spanning the gap. The CDR3 spells CASSELGGPQHF. DNA of the CDR3: TGTGCCAGCAGTGAATTGGGGGGGCCCCAGCATTTT.

This clone was seen a single time. The CDR3, as DNA: TGTGCCAGTAGTATGACAGGGTCTGGCTACACCTTC. It is translated as CASSMTGSGYTF. V is TRBV19 and J is TRBJ1-2, with 7 positions matching TRBD1. Trimming cost V 3 bases and J 7 bases; bases outside gene matches: 2. Germline V lookup: CDR1 LNHDA, CDR2 SQIVND (reference sequence). CDR3 length equals 12 residues.

The genes are TRBV29-1 and TRBJ1-2, with 7 nucleotides matching TRBD1. The CDR3 extends over 13 amino acids. J was trimmed by 2 bases and V by 4 bases; bases with no gene match: 4. Per germline, CDR1 SQVTM and CDR2 ANQGSEA. The CDR3 DNA sequence: TGCAGCGTTGGGACAGGACCCAACTATGGCTACACCTTC. Amino acid sequence: CSVGTGPNYGYTF.

The gene calls are TRBV6-2 or TRBV6-3 and TRBJ1-2, with a tentative D call TRBD1 (6 bases). This CDR3 spans 13 amino acids. V was pared by 5 bases and J by 4 bases, with 11 bases between. In germline, CDR1 is MNHEY, CDR2 SVGEGT. CDR3 sequence: CASSRQAPYGYTF. The CDR3, as DNA: TGTGCCAGCAGTCGACAGGCCCCCTATGGCTACACCTTC.

This sequence joins TRBV5-8 and TRBJ2-5, with a tentative D call TRBD2 (5 bases). V shed 0 bases and J shed 4 bases, with 13 bases lying between them. The CDR3 contains 15 residues. Germline V gives CDR1 SGHTS, CDR2 YDEGEE. CDR3 bases: TGTGCCAGCAGCTTGGCCATCGGGAATCGAGAGACCCAGTACTTC. Its translation is CASSLAIGNRETQYF.

V is TRBV28 and J is TRBJ1-4; 10 positions agree with TRBD1. The CDR3 consists of 16 residues. Trimming cost V 6 bases and J 5 bases; bases outside gene matches: 9. Per germline, CDR1 MDHEN and CDR2 SYDVKM. The CDR3: CASSPGPGQGNEKLFF. As DNA, the CDR3 is TGTGCCAGCAGCCCGGGCCCGGGACAGGGGAATGAAAAACTGTTTTTT.

This chain links TRBV28 with TRBJ2-7; 12 positions agree with TRBD1. This CDR3 has 18 amino acids. The germline V gene has CDR1 MDHEN and CDR2 SYDVKM. The trim removed 8 bases at V and 0 bases at J, leaving 14 bases unmatched. Written as DNA, the CDR3 is TGTGCCAGCCCCCCCCCGGGACAGGGGGCAAAAAGCTCCTACGAGCAGTACTTC. It translates to CASPPPGQGAKSSYEQYF.

J is TRBJ2-1 and V is TRBV6-5; TRBD1 agrees at 7 bases. This CDR3 contains 15 residues. Germline values: CDR1 MNHEY, CDR2 SVGAGI. The V segment lost 6 bases and the J segment 0 bases; nucleotides outside the gene matches: 5. This CDR3 is CASRPTGLSYNEQFF. In nucleotides, the CDR3 is TGTGCCAGCAGGCCGACAGGGCTCTCCTACAATGAGCAGTTCTTC.

The genes are TRBV5-1 and TRBJ1-2; D unresolved. V lost 4 bases, J lost 8 bases, and 24 bases lay in between. Per germline, CDR1 SGHRS and CDR2 YFSETQ. The CDR3 has 16 residues. CDR3 residues: CASSPPLDGPLGGYTF. The CDR3 DNA sequence: TGCGCCAGCAGCCCCCCCTTAGACGGTCCTCTCGGGGGCTACACCTTC.